Presented here are 26 T cell receptor beta chains from one specimen sequenced in a study of neurological immune-mediated disorders. TCRdb used MiXCR to reprocess the 5' RACE reads, holding one entry per CDR3 protein. The table shows about 43,000 distinct CDR3 sequences, with roughly 12% occurring only once. The sample taken for sequencing was PBMCs. These receptors originate from a female donor in good health.

This clonotype was seen ten or more times. V and J are TRBV7-2 and TRBJ1-2; no clear D. The CDR3 loop spans 15 amino acids. The V gene lost 5 bases and the J gene lost 3 bases, with 16 bases spanning the gap. Per the germline V gene, CDR1 is SGHTA and CDR2 is FQGNSA. The DNA of the CDR3 is TGTGCCAGCAGCGCACACGGTATAGAAGACTATGGCTACACCTTC. Translation: CASSAHGIEDYGYTF.

A note on this clonotype: This sequence may be a read error, since a much larger clone differs from it by one base. The chain recombines TRBV29-1 with TRBJ1-2; 7 bases align to TRBD1. Germline V CDR1 and CDR2: SQVTM, ANQGSEA. CDR3 length equals 13 residues. The CDR3 DNA sequence: TGCAGCGGGGACCCACAGGGGAATGCGGGCTGCACCTTC. Residues: CSGDPQGNAGCTF.

This sequence joins TRBV12-3 or TRBV12-4 and TRBJ2-1, with D unresolved. Trimming pared 6 bases from V and 13 bases from J, leaving 16 bases between. This CDR3 is built from 12 residues. The CDR3, as DNA: TGTGCCAGCAGCGACCCCTACTCCACCCAGTTCTTC. Amino acid sequence: CASSDPYSTQFF.

This sequence joins TRBV12-3 or TRBV12-4 and TRBJ2-1, with 7 positions matching TRBD2. This CDR3 spans 14 amino acids. V shed 8 bases, J shed 6 bases, and the junction held 10 bases outside the gene matches. The CDR3 region has the DNA TGTGCCAGCGTGGAGCGGGGTGGGACCAATGAGCAGTTCTTC. This codes for CASVERGGTNEQFF.

This chain links TRBV7-8 with TRBJ2-3; 9 bases map to TRBD2. The CDR3 is made up of 16 amino acids. V lost 5 bases and J lost 1; bases outside the gene matches: 7. Germline V CDR1 and CDR2: SGHVS, FQNEAQ. The CDR3 is CASSIIAGAGTDTQYF. The CDR3 DNA sequence: TGTGCCAGCAGCATAATAGCGGGAGCGGGCACAGATACGCAGTATTTT.

This clonotype was counted at least ten times. The J gene is TRBJ1-6, the V gene TRBV20-1; tentative D call: TRBD1 (5 bases). V gave up 6 bases and J gave up 0 bases, with 12 bases separating them. The CDR3 is 15 residues long. Germline CDR1 reads DFQATT; CDR2 reads SNEGSKA (reference sequence). The CDR3 is CSAVEGSSYNSPLHF. The DNA of the CDR3 is TGCAGTGCGGTGGAGGGGAGCTCCTATAATTCACCCCTCCACTTT.

There are many counts of this clonotype. Compared with germline, one end of the junction differs, possibly owing to a read error. V and J are TRBV20-1 and TRBJ1-5, with 7 bases that match TRBD1. The length of the CDR3 is 15 residues. Germline V gene data show CDR1 as DFQATT and CDR2 as SNEGSKA (reference sequence). As DNA, the CDR3 is TGCGGTGCTAAGACAGGGATAAATAGCAATCAGCCCCAGCATTTT. This gives the protein CGAKTGINSNQPQHF.

This clonotype came up many times. The chain joins TRBV20-1 to TRBJ1-5; TRBD1 agrees at 9 bases. The V gene end was trimmed by 2 bases and the J gene end by 4 bases; junction bases not matched to a gene: 3. Germline assignment: CDR1 DFQATT and CDR2 SNEGSKA (reference sequence). The CDR3 totals 14 residues. The CDR3: CSARKDRGNQPQHF. CDR3 DNA: TGCAGTGCTAGAAAGGACAGGGGAAATCAGCCCCAGCATTTT.

The table lists this clonotype with a count of one. A much larger clone lies one base from this, so it may be a read error. V gene TRBV2 combines with J gene TRBJ2-5; 10 bases line up with TRBD1. The CDR3 is made up of 15 amino acids. The V gene's germline CDR1 is SNHLY and CDR2 FYNNEI. The CDR3 coding sequence is TGTGTCAGCAGAGACAGGGGGCGCAGGGAAGAGACCCAGTACTTC. This translates into CVSRDRGRREETQYF.

Ten or more counts support this clonotype. This chain uses TRBV5-5 with TRBJ2-7, with 12 positions matching TRBD2. J lost 5 bases, V lost 4 bases, and 7 bases had no gene match. The CDR3 spans 15 residues. Germline lookup yields CDR1 SGHKS and CDR2 YYEKEE (reference sequence). The CDR3 here is CASSARLAGVNEQYF. The CDR3, as DNA: TGTGCCAGCAGCGCCCGACTAGCGGGAGTAAACGAGCAGTACTTC.

This clonotype was picked up many times. This chain connects TRBV5-1 to TRBJ2-7, with a weak D call TRBD1 (6 bases). This CDR3 comprises 13 residues. Germline assignment: CDR1 SGHRS and CDR2 YFSETQ. The germline V and J ends were trimmed by 3 bases and 3 bases, with 10 bases remaining between them. The DNA of the CDR3 is TGCGCCAGCAGCTACACAGGGAACTACGAGCAGTACTTC. The encoded protein is CASSYTGNYEQYF.

This clonotype was counted ten times or more. A read error may produce the germline difference seen at one junction end. The J gene is TRBJ2-7, the V gene TRBV5-1, with 7 positions matching TRBD1. Germline V gives CDR1 SGHRS, CDR2 YFSETQ. This CDR3 is 14 amino acids long. CDR3 residues: CASSTYAQGNEQYF. DNA of the CDR3: TGCGCCAGCAGCACCTACGCACAGGGGAACGAACAGTACTTC.

This clonotype was seen at least ten times. The chain is built from TRBV18 and TRBJ1-4; no clear D gene. Germline V CDR1 and CDR2: KGHSH, LQKENI. This CDR3 is 14 amino acids long. Trimming took off 2 bases at V and 8 bases at J, with 12 bases between the two ends. The CDR3 reads CASSPSSHNEKLFF. In DNA, the CDR3 is TGTGCCAGCTCACCATCTTCCCACAACGAAAAACTGTTTTTT.

The chain carries TRBV5-4 and TRBJ2-1, with 11 bases lining up with TRBD2. This CDR3 is 16 amino acids long. With V trimmed by 0 bases and J by 4 bases, 3 bases remained unmatched. Looked up from germline, CDR1 is SGHNT and CDR2 is YYREEE (reference sequence). CDR3 sequence: CASSLGGLAAYNEQFF. CDR3 bases: TGTGCCAGCAGCTTGGGGGGACTAGCGGCTTACAATGAGCAGTTCTTC.

This clonotype was seen many times. The V call is TRBV4-2, the J call TRBJ2-1; 14 bases line up with TRBD2. Germline V gene lookup returns CDR1 LGHNA and CDR2 YNFKEQ. V was clipped by 1 base and J by 6 bases; unmatched bases: 2. The CDR3 is 16 residues long. This CDR3 reads CASSQVGTSGSNEQFF. CDR3 coding DNA: TGTGCCAGCAGCCAAGTTGGGACTAGCGGGAGCAATGAGCAGTTCTTC.

This clonotype was detected many times. The gene calls are TRBV7-9 and TRBJ1-5, with a possible D match to TRBD1 (5 bases). Germline V CDR1 and CDR2: SEHNR, FQNEAQ (reference sequence). The CDR3 has 13 residues. Deletions cut 4 bases from V and 3 bases from J, with 7 bases between. Here the CDR3 reads CASSSGNNQPQHF. The CDR3 DNA reads as TGTGCCAGCAGCTCAGGGAACAATCAGCCCCAGCATTTT.

This rearrangement joins TRBV11-2 to TRBJ1-2; D is unresolved. Between the trimmed V and J ends, which lost 1 base and 3 bases, there was a span of 12 bases. Per the germline V gene, CDR1 is SGHAT and CDR2 is FQNNGV. The CDR3 contains 15 residues. The chain's CDR3 is CASSLVSGMHYGYTF. The CDR3 region has the DNA TGTGCCAGCAGCTTAGTTTCAGGAATGCACTATGGCTACACCTTC.

This clonotype was counted ten times or more. The rearrangement joins TRBV20-1 to TRBJ2-7; 7 bases fit TRBD1. The V gene end was trimmed by 5 bases and the J gene end by 3 bases; junction bases not matched to a gene: 13. Germline CDR1 and CDR2: DFQATT and SNEGSKA (reference sequence). The CDR3 is 15 amino acids. In DNA form, the CDR3 reads TGCAGTGCTGGAGCTCCCGGGACAGTAGACTACGAGCAGTACTTC. Protein: CSAGAPGTVDYEQYF.

This clonotype was observed many times. The CDR3 DNA follows: TGTGCCAGCAGGCGCGGACAGGGAACTTATAATTCACCCCTCCACTTT. Translated, it gives CASRRGQGTYNSPLHF. The chain has TRBV27 and TRBJ1-6; TRBD1 agrees at 8 bases. The ends lost 6 bases at V and 4 bases at J; junction bases unmatched: 8. The CDR3 contains 16 residues. From germline, CDR1 is MNHEY and CDR2 SMNVEV (reference sequence).

This clonotype was observed at least ten times. The chain recombines TRBV9 with TRBJ1-5; D unresolved. The CDR3 sequence is 14 residues long. The germline CDR1 and CDR2 sequences are SGDLS and YYNGEE. Trimming removed 0 bases at V and 1 base at J, with 5 bases between. CDR3 sequence (DNA): TGTGCCAGCAGCGTAGATGCCAGCAATCAGCCCCAGCATTTT. As protein: CASSVDASNQPQHF.

The V and J genes are TRBV29-1 and TRBJ1-1; D not resolved. This CDR3 has 11 residues. Trimming took 7 bases from V and 1 from J, leaving 7 bases between them. Germline assignment: CDR1 SQVTM and CDR2 ANQGSEA. The CDR3 spells CSGRRNTEAFF. In DNA form, the CDR3 reads TGCAGCGGAAGAAGGAACACTGAAGCTTTCTTT.

This clonotype was seen ten or more times. The chain employs TRBV29-1 and TRBJ2-3; TRBD1 or TRBD2 may be the D gene (5 bases each). The CDR3 is made up of 14 amino acids. The germline CDR1 and CDR2 sequences are SQVTM and ANQGSEA. V lost 2 bases, J lost 4 bases, and 13 bases lay in between. CDR3 DNA sequence: TGCAGCGTTGAATCAGCCCAGGGACCAGATACGCAGTATTTT. This codes for CSVESAQGPDTQYF.

This clonotype was picked up many times. The rearrangement uses TRBV10-1 and TRBJ2-2; no clear D gene. Germline CDR1 reads WNHNN; CDR2 reads SYGVQD (reference sequence). The V end was cut by 7 bases, the J end by 0 bases, with 6 bases between. This CDR3 comprises 13 residues. CDR3 in amino acids: CASMETNTGELFF. CDR3 in DNA: TGCGCCAGCATGGAGACGAACACCGGGGAGCTGTTTTTT.

This clonotype occurred many times. The chain employs TRBV2 and TRBJ2-2; 7 nucleotides agree with TRBD1. Germline V gene sequence: CDR1 SNHLY, CDR2 FYNNEI. The length of the CDR3 is 15 residues. The V segment lost 6 bases and the J segment 7 bases; nucleotides outside the gene matches: 11. In nucleotides, the CDR3 is TGTGCCAGCAGCGTCCTACAGGGGCGAGGCGGGGAGCTGTTTTTT. Its translation is CASSVLQGRGGELFF.

In this sample, this clonotype turned up many times. This sequence joins TRBV25-1 and TRBJ2-7, with a possible D match to TRBD2 (5 bases). The CDR3 runs to 11 residues. Trimming took 4 bases from V and 4 from J, leaving 5 bases between them. Germline V lookup: CDR1 MGHDK, CDR2 SYGVNS. The chain's CDR3 is CASSGGYEQYF. The DNA for the CDR3 is TGTGCCAGCAGTGGAGGGTACGAGCAGTACTTC.

This clonotype was seen repeatedly, ten times or more. The chain carries TRBV5-1 and TRBJ1-1; D perhaps matches TRBD1 (6 bases). This CDR3 has 15 amino acids. Germline V lookup: CDR1 SGHRS, CDR2 YFSETQ. The V gene lost 6 bases and the J gene lost 1 base, with 16 bases spanning the gap. CDR3 nucleotide sequence: TGCGCCAGCACCGACCCGACAGGAAAGAACACTGAAGCTTTCTTT. The encoded protein is CASTDPTGKNTEAFF.